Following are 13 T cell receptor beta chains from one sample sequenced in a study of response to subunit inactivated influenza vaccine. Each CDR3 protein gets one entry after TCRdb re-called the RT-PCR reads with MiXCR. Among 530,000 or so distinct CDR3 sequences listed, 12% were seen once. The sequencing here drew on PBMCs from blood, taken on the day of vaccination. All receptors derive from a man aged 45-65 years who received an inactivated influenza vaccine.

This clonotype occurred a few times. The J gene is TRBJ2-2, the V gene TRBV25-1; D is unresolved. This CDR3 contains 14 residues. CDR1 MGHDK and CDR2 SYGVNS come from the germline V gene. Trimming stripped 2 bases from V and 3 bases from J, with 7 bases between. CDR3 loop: CASSEDPDTGELFF. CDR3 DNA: TGTGCCAGCAGTGAAGACCCGGACACCGGGGAGCTGTTTTTT.

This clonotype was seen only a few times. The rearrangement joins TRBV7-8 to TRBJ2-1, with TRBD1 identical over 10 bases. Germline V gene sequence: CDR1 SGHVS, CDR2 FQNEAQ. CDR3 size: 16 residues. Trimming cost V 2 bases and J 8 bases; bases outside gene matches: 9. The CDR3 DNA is TGTGCCAGCAGCTTAATGTTGGGACAGGGGAGCGATGAGCAGTTCTTC. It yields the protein CASSLMLGQGSDEQFF.

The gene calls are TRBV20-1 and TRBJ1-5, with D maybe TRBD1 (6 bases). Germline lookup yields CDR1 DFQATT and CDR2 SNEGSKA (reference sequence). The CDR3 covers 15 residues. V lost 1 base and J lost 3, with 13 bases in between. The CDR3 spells CSARVGQSLNQPQHF. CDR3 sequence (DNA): TGCAGTGCTAGAGTAGGACAGTCGCTCAATCAGCCCCAGCATTTT.

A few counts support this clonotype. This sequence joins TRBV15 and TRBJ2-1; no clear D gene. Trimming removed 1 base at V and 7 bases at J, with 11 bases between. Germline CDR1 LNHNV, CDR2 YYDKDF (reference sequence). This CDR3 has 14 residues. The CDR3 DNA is TGTGCCACCAGCAGAGTAAGGGTAGGGAATGAGCAGTTCTTC. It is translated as CATSRVRVGNEQFF.

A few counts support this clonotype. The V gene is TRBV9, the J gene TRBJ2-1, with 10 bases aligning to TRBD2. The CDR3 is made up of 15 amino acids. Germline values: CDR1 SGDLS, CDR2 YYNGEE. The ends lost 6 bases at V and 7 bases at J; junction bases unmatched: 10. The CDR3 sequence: CASTSGRDIWNEQFF. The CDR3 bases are TGTGCCAGCACGAGCGGGAGGGATATTTGGAATGAGCAGTTCTTC.

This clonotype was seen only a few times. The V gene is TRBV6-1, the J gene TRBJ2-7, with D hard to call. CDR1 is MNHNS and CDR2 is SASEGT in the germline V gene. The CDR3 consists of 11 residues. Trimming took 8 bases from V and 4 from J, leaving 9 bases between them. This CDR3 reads CASDSPYEQYF. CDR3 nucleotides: TGTGCCAGCGACTCCCCTTACGAGCAGTACTTC.

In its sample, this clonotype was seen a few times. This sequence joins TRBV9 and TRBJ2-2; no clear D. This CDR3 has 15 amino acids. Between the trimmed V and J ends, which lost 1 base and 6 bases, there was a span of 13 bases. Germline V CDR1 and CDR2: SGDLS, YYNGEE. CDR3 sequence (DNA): TGTGCCAGCAGCGTACAGGCTAGGAAGCCCGGGGAGCTGTTTTTT. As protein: CASSVQARKPGELFF.

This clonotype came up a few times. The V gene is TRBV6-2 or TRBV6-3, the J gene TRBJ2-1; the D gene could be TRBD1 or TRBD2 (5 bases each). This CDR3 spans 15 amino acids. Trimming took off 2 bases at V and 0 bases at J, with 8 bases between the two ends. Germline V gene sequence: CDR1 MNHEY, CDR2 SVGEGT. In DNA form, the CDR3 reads TGTGCCAGCAGTTACCGGGGACCCTCCTACAATGAGCAGTTCTTC. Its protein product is CASSYRGPSYNEQFF.

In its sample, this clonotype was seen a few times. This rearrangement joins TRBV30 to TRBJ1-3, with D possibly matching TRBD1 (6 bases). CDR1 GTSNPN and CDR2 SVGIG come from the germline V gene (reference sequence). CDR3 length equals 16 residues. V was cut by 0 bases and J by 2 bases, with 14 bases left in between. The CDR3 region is CAWSVLLSGAGNTIYF. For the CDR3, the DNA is TGTGCCTGGAGTGTACTCTTGTCAGGGGCTGGAAACACCATATATTTT.

In DNA, the CDR3 is TGTGCCAGCAGCTTAGTCCTAGCGGGGGTAAGACCCCAAGAGACCCAGTACTTC. Translated: CASSLVLAGVRPQETQYF. V usage is TRBV11-2 and J usage is TRBJ2-5, with 10 nucleotides matching TRBD2. Germline values: CDR1 SGHAT, CDR2 FQNNGV. V shed 1 base, J shed 1 base, and the junction held 9 bases outside the gene matches. The CDR3 has 18 amino acids.

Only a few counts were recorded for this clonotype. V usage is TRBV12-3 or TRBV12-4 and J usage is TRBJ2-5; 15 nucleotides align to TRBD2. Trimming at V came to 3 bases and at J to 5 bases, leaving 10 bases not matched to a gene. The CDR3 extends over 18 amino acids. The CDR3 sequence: CASSFGGLAGGLEETQYF. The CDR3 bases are TGTGCCAGCAGTTTCGGTGGACTAGCGGGGGGGCTAGAGGAGACCCAGTACTTC.

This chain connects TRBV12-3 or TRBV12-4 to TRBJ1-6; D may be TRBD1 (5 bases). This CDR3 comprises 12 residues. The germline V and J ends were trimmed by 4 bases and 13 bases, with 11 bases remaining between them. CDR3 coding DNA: TGTGCCAGCAGTTGGGCGGGGGGTCCCCTCCACTTT. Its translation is CASSWAGGPLHF.

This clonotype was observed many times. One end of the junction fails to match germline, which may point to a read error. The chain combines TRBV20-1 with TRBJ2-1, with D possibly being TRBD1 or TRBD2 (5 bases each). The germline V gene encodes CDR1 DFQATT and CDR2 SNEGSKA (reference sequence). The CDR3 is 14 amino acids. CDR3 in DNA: TGCAGTGCCAGAGGGGTAAACTCCTACAATGAGCAGTTCTTC. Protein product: CSARGVNSYNEQFF.